Listed here are 20 T cell receptor beta chains from one sample, sequenced in a study of CD8 T cells in Susac syndrome. A quantity of roughly 0.5 to 1 ug RNA underwent reverse transcription using random hexamers. TCRdb independently ran MiXCR on the immunoSEQ multiplex PCR reads; one entry per CDR3 protein. The data show about 140,000 distinct CDR3 sequences, 94% seen once. Material: CD4+ T cells from PBMCs. Every receptor here comes from a human donor in good health.

This chain connects TRBV5-1 to TRBJ2-3; D unclear. CDR1 and CDR2 (germline): SGHRS, YFSETQ. This CDR3 is 15 amino acids long. Trimming left V 3 bases short and J 0 bases short, with 11 bases between. The CDR3 DNA is TGCGCCAGCAGCTCGACGACATCTAGCACAGATACGCAGTATTTT. Amino acid sequence: CASSSTTSSTDTQYF. Based on the CDR3 plus reference TRBV5-1 and TRBJ2-3, the full variable domain is KAGVTQTPRYLIKTRGQQVTLSCSPISGHRSVSWYQQTPGQGLQFLFEYFSETQRNKGNFPGRFSGRQFSNSRSEMNVSTLELGDSALYLCASSSTTSSTDTQYFGPGTRLTVL.

The gene calls are TRBV5-1 and TRBJ1-1; a weak D match, TRBD1 (6 bases). V dropped 4 bases and J dropped 1 base, with 14 bases sitting between them. The CDR3 totals 15 residues. The V gene's germline CDR1 is SGHRS and CDR2 YFSETQ. Here the CDR3 reads CASSVAGARNTEAFF. The CDR3, as DNA: TGCGCCAGCAGCGTCGCAGGGGCAAGGAACACTGAAGCTTTCTTT.

In DNA form, the CDR3 reads TGTGCCTGGAGTGGAGGAGGTGGCTACACCTTC. Its translation: CAWSGGGGYTF. The chain recombines TRBV30 with TRBJ1-2; D is unclear. Germline V gene data show CDR1 as GTSNPN and CDR2 as SVGIG (reference sequence). The CDR3 contains 11 residues. Trimming removed 1 base from V and 7 bases from J, with 7 bases in between.

J is TRBJ2-5 and V is TRBV11-2, with D perhaps matching TRBD2 (6 bases). The CDR3 length is 14 residues. Germline-derived CDR1 and CDR2 are SGHAT and FQNNGV. Trimming cost V 5 bases and J 3 bases, with 13 bases left between them. The CDR3 reads CASSHLGLKETQYF. The CDR3 DNA follows: TGTGCCAGCAGCCATCTGGGACTGAAAGAGACCCAGTACTTC.

The chain recombines TRBV3-1 with TRBJ2-3; 7 bases are shared with TRBD1. V was pared by 4 bases and J by 8 bases, with 9 bases of the junction left unmatched. This CDR3 spans 14 amino acids. The germline V gene encodes CDR1 LGHDT and CDR2 YNNKEL (reference sequence). In DNA form, the CDR3 reads TGTGCCAGCAGCCGACAGGGCCCGAGGGGTACGCAGTATTTT. As protein: CASSRQGPRGTQYF.

This chain links TRBV9 with TRBJ1-4; 10 positions agree with TRBD1. The germline gives CDR1 SGDLS, CDR2 YYNGEE. Trimming cost V 0 bases and J 7 bases; bases outside gene matches: 3. The CDR3 has 15 residues. The DNA for the CDR3 is TGTGCCAGCAGCGTAGAGGGACAGGGGATTGAAAAACTGTTTTTT. This codes for CASSVEGQGIEKLFF.

J is TRBJ1-1 and V is TRBV19; no firm D call. Germline V gene data show CDR1 as LNHDA and CDR2 as SQIVND (reference sequence). With 6 bases removed from V and 4 bases from J, the gap between germline ends came to 18 bases. CDR3 length: 15 amino acids. The CDR3 DNA reads TGTGCCAGTAGCAAGGATCCCCCACGCGGCACTGAAGCTTTCTTT. Translation gives CASSKDPPRGTEAFF.

The rearrangement uses TRBV4-2 and TRBJ2-3, with 10 bases aligning to TRBD2. The CDR3 is made up of 18 amino acids. J lost 0 bases, V lost 0 bases, and 6 bases had no gene match. In germline, CDR1 is LGHNA, CDR2 YNFKEQ. The CDR3 reads CASSQEIAGGRSTDTQYF. In nucleotides, the CDR3 is TGTGCCAGCAGCCAAGAGATAGCGGGAGGTAGGAGCACAGATACGCAGTATTTT.

This clonotype was seen a handful of times. This chain connects TRBV27 to TRBJ2-7; 14 bases are shared with TRBD2. Germline V gene lookup returns CDR1 MNHEY and CDR2 SMNVEV (reference sequence). The CDR3 length is 16 residues. With V trimmed by 2 bases and J by 7 bases, 7 bases remained unmatched. CDR3 protein: CASSLLPGLAGEEQYF. CDR3 sequence (DNA): TGTGCCAGCAGTTTACTACCGGGACTAGCGGGAGAAGAGCAGTACTTC.

There are a few counts of this clonotype. The chain links TRBV11-2 to TRBJ1-4, with 9 bases that match TRBD1. The trim removed 3 bases at V and 5 bases at J, leaving 1 base unmatched. Germline CDR1 SGHAT, CDR2 FQNNGV. This CDR3 comprises 14 residues. CDR3 sequence reads: CASSLGTGNEKLFF. In nucleotides, the CDR3 is TGTGCCAGCAGCTTGGGGACAGGGAATGAAAAACTGTTTTTT.

The chain uses TRBV7-2 and TRBJ2-7; no reliable D call. Germline CDR1 is SGHTA and CDR2 is FQGNSA. There are 16 residues in the CDR3. Trimming stripped 1 base from V and 5 bases from J, with 18 bases between. CDR3 in DNA: TGTGCCAGCAGCTTAGGGCATTCCTGGGGTATAGACGAGCAGTACTTC. This translates into CASSLGHSWGIDEQYF.

The chain uses TRBV7-9 and TRBJ2-3, with D maybe TRBD1 (6 bases). Trimming shortened V by 5 bases and J by 0 bases, and 18 bases separated the two germline ends. Germline loops: CDR1 SEHNR, CDR2 FQNEAQ (reference sequence). This CDR3 has 17 residues. CDR3 protein: CASSENQGHPSTDTQYF. The CDR3 coding sequence is TGTGCCAGCAGCGAAAACCAGGGGCATCCTAGCACAGATACGCAGTATTTT.

The chain combines TRBV6-1 with TRBJ1-1; D is uncertain. CDR1 MNHNS and CDR2 SASEGT come from the germline V gene. V was clipped by 6 bases and J by 0 bases, with 23 bases between them. The CDR3 covers 18 residues. CDR3 loop: CASSSLSGGLFMNTEAFF. The DNA of the CDR3 is TGTGCCAGCAGCAGTCTATCAGGCGGCCTCTTCATGAACACTGAAGCTTTCTTT.

The chain couples TRBV25-1 to TRBJ2-2; D might be TRBD1 or TRBD2, each matching 6 bases. V lost 8 bases to trimming and J lost 6 bases, with 22 bases between them. The CDR3 runs to 16 residues. Germline CDR1 MGHDK, CDR2 SYGVNS. The CDR3 reads CASQEGVSGPAGELFF. CDR3 bases: TGTGCCAGCCAGGAGGGGGTATCGGGGCCCGCCGGGGAGCTGTTTTTT.

V and J are TRBV5-1 and TRBJ1-2; no clear D gene. This CDR3 comprises 18 residues. The germline CDR1 and CDR2 sequences are SGHRS and YFSETQ. Trimming cost V 2 bases and J 5 bases, with 25 bases left between them. For the CDR3, the DNA is TGCGCCAGCAGCTTAGTTCGTTTATCTCCGACACGACCTTATGGCTACACCTTC. This sequence encodes CASSLVRLSPTRPYGYTF.

This sequence joins TRBV5-1 and TRBJ2-7; the match to TRBD1 covers 8 bases. The CDR3 has 14 amino acids. CDR1 and CDR2 from the germline V gene are SGHRS and YFSETQ. Trimming removed 3 bases from V and 5 bases from J; junction bases left unmatched: 7. In DNA, the CDR3 is TGCGCCAGCAGCTCGGGACAGGCGTCCGACGAGCAGTACTTC. Protein: CASSSGQASDEQYF.

This clonotype was recorded once. The chain employs TRBV20-1 and TRBJ1-2; TRBD1 aligns across 8 bases. V shed 6 bases and J 4 bases; nucleotides not matched to a gene: 7. The germline V gene has CDR1 DFQATT and CDR2 SNEGSKA (reference sequence). The CDR3 totals 13 residues. CDR3: CSASGQEIYGYTF. CDR3 nucleotide sequence: TGCAGTGCGTCGGGACAGGAGATCTATGGCTACACCTTC.

The genes are TRBV15 and TRBJ1-3; no definite D call. CDR1 and CDR2 from the germline V gene are LNHNV and YYDKDF (reference sequence). The CDR3 is 15 amino acids. The germline V and J ends were trimmed by 3 bases and 0 bases, with 9 bases remaining between them. CDR3 in DNA: TGTGCCACCAGCAGGGACCGAATCTCTGGAAACACCATATATTTT. It translates to CATSRDRISGNTIYF.

This rearrangement joins TRBV29-1 to TRBJ1-2; weak D call: TRBD1 (5 bases). Germline V gene lookup returns CDR1 SQVTM and CDR2 ANQGSEA. CDR3 length: 13 residues. V dropped 8 bases and J dropped 2 bases, with 15 bases sitting between them. The CDR3 coding sequence is TGCAGCACATCCTTGGGGGACAACTATGGCTACACCTTC. Protein product: CSTSLGDNYGYTF.

The chain recombines TRBV12-3 or TRBV12-4 with TRBJ2-7; D uncertain. The ends were cut back, 8 bases at V and 7 bases at J, with 9 bases in the middle. This CDR3 region has 10 residues. The CDR3 DNA sequence: TGTGCCAGCCCGGGCTGGGAGCAGTACTTC. Its protein product is CASPGWEQYF.